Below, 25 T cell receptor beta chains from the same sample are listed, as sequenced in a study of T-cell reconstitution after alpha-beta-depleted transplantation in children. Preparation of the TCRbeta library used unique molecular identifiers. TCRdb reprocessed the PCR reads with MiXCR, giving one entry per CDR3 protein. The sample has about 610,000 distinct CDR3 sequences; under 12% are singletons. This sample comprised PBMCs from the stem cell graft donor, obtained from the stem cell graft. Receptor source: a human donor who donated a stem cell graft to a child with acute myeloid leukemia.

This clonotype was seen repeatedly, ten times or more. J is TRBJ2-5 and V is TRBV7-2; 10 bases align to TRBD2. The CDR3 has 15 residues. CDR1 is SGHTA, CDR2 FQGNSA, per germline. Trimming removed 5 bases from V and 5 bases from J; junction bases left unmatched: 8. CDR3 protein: CASSQREGRWETQYF. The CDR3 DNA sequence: TGTGCCAGCAGCCAGCGGGAGGGCCGTTGGGAGACCCAGTACTTC.

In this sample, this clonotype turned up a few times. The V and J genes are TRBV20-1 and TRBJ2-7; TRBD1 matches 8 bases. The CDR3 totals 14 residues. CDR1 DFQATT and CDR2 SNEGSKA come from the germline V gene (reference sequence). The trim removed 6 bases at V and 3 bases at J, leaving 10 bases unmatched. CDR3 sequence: CSASAPTGDYEQYF. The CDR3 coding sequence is TGCAGTGCGAGCGCCCCGACAGGGGACTACGAGCAGTACTTC.

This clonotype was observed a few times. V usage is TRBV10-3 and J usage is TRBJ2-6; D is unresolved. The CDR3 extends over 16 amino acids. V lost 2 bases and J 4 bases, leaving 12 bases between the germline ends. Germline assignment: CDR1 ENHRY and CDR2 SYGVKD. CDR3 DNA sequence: TGTGCCATCAGTGAGGCCCGGTCGAGGGGGGCCAACGTCCTGACTTTC. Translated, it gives CAISEARSRGANVLTF.

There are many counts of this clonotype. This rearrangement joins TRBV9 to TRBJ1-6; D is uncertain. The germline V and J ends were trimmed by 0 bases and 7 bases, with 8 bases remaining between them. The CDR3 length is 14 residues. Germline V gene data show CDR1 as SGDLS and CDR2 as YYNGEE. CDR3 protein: CASSVGAENSPLHF. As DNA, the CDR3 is TGTGCCAGCAGCGTAGGTGCCGAGAATTCACCCCTCCACTTT. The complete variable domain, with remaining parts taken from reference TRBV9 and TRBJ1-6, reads DSGVTQTPKHLITATGQRVTLRCSPRSGDLSVYWYQQSLDQGLQFLIQYYNGEERAKGNILERFSAQQFPDLHSELNLSSLELGDSALYFCASSVGAENSPLHFGNGTRLTVT.

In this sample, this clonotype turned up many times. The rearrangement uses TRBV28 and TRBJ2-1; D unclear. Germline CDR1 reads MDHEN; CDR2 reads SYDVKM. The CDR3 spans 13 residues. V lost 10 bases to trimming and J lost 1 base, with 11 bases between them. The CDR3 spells CATLPPSYNEQFF. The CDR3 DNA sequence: TGTGCCACACTTCCTCCATCCTACAATGAGCAGTTCTTC.

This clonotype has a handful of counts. The chain's CDR3 is CASSYSALPTSGSVLNEQFF. In DNA, the CDR3 is TGTGCCAGCAGTTACTCAGCCCTCCCGACTAGCGGGAGCGTCCTCAATGAGCAGTTCTTC. The chain recombines TRBV6-2 or TRBV6-3 with TRBJ2-1, with TRBD2 identical over 12 bases. Germline-derived CDR1 and CDR2 are MNHEY and SVGEGT. This CDR3 has 20 amino acids. V shed 0 bases, J shed 6 bases, and the junction held 15 bases outside the gene matches.

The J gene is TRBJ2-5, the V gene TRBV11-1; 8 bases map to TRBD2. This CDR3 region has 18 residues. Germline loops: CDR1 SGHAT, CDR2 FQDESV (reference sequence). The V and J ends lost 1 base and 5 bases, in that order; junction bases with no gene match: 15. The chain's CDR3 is CASSLGKASGRRGETQYF. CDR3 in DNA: TGTGCCAGCAGCTTAGGGAAAGCGAGCGGGAGACGTGGCGAGACCCAGTACTTC.

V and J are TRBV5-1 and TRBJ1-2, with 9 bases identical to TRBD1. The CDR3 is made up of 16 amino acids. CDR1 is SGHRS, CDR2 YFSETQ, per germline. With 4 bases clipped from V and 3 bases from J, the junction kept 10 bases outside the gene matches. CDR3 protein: CASSLGPGQGDYGYTF. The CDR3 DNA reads TGCGCCAGCAGCCTGGGTCCGGGACAGGGAGACTATGGCTACACCTTC.

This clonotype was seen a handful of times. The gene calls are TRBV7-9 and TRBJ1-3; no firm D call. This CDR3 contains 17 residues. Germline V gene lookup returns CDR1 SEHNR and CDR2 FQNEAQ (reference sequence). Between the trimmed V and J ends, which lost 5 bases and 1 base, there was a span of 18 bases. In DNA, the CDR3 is TGTGCCAGCAGCCCACGTGGGCCTCTCGCGTCTGGAAACACCATATATTTT. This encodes CASSPRGPLASGNTIYF.

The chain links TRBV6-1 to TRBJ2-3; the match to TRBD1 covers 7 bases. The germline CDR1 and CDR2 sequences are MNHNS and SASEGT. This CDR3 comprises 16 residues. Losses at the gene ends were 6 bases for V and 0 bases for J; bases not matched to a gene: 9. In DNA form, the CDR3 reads TGTGCCAGCAGCCGGACACTCAGGGGGAGCACAGATACGCAGTATTTT. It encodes CASSRTLRGSTDTQYF.

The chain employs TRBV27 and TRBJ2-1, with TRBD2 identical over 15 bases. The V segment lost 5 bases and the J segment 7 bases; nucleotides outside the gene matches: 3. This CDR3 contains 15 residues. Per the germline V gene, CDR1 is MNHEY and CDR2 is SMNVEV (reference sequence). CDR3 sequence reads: CASSAGTSGRNEQFF. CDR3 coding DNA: TGTGCCAGCAGTGCCGGGACTAGCGGGAGGAATGAGCAGTTCTTC.

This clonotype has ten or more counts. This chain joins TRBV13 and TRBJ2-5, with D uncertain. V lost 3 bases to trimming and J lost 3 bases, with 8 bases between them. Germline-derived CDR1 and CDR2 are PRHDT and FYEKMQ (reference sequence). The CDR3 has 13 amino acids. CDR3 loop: CASSLRLEETQYF. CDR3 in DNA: TGTGCCAGCAGCTTGAGGCTAGAAGAGACCCAGTACTTC.

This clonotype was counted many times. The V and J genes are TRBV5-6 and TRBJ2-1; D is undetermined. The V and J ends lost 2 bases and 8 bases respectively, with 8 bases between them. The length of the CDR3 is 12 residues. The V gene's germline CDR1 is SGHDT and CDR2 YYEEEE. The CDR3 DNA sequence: TGTGCCAGCAGCTTTAAGGGCGATGAGCAGTTCTTC. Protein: CASSFKGDEQFF.

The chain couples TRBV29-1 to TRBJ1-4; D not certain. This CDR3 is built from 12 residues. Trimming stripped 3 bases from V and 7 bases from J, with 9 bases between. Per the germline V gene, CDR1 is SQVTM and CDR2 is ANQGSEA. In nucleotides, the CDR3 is TGCAGCGTTGAGGGTAGGAGTGAAAAACTGTTTTTT. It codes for CSVEGRSEKLFF.

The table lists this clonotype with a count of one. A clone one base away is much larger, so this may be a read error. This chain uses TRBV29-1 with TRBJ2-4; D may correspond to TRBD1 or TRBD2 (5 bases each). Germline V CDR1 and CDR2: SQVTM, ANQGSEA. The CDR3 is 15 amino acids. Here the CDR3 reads CSVESGTSAKKIQYF. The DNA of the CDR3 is TGCAGCGTTGAATCAGGGACGTCGGCCAAAAAAATTCAGTACTTC. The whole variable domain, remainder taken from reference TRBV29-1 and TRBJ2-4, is SAVISQKPSRDICQRGTSLTIQCQVDSQVTMMFWYRQQPGQSLTLIATANQGSEATYESGFVIDKFPISRPNLTFSTLTVSNMSPEDSSIYLCSVESGTSAKKIQYFGAGTRLSVL.

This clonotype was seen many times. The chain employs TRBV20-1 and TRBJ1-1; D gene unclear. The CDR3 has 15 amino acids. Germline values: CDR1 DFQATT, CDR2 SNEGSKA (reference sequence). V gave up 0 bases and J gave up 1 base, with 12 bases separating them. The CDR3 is CSARDPWGENTEAFF. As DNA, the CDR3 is TGCAGTGCTAGAGACCCTTGGGGAGAGAACACTGAAGCTTTCTTT.

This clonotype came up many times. The CDR3 spells CASSGTAGNIQYF. In nucleotides, the CDR3 is TGTGCCAGCAGCGGGACCGCCGGCAACATTCAGTACTTC. The chain is built from TRBV28 and TRBJ2-4, with D tentatively TRBD1 or TRBD2 (5 bases each). Trimming took off 6 bases at V and 7 bases at J, with 13 bases between the two ends. The germline CDR1 and CDR2 sequences are MDHEN and SYDVKM. The CDR3 covers 13 residues.

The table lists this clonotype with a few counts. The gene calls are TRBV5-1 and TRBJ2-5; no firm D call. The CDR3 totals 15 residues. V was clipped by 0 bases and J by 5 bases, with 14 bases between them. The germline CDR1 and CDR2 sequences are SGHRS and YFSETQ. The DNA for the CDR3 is TGCGCCAGCAGCTTGGGTGGGTCACAAGGGGAGACCCAGTACTTC. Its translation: CASSLGGSQGETQYF. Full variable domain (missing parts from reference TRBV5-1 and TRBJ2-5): KAGVTQTPRYLIKTRGQQVTLSCSPISGHRSVSWYQQTPGQGLQFLFEYFSETQRNKGNFPGRFSGRQFSNSRSEMNVSTLELGDSALYLCASSLGGSQGETQYFGPGTRLLVL.

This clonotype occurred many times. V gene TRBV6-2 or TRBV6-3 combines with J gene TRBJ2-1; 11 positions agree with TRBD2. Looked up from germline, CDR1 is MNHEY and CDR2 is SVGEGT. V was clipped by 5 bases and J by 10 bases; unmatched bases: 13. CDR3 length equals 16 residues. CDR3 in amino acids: CASSATSGGTGGEQFF. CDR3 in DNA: TGTGCCAGCAGTGCCACTAGCGGGGGAACTGGGGGGGAGCAGTTCTTC.

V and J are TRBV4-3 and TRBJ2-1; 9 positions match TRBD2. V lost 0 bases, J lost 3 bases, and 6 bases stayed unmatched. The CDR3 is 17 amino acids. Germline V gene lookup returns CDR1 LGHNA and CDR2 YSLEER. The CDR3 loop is CASSQEVAGGGYNEQFF. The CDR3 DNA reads TGCGCCAGCAGCCAAGAGGTCGCGGGAGGGGGCTACAATGAGCAGTTCTTC.

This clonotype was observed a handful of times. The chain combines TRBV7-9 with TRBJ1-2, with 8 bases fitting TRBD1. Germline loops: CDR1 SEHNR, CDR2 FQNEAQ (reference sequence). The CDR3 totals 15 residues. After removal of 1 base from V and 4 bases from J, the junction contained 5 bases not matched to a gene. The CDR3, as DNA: TGTGCCAGCAGCTTAGGACAGGGGACCCTCTATGGCTACACCTTC. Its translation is CASSLGQGTLYGYTF.

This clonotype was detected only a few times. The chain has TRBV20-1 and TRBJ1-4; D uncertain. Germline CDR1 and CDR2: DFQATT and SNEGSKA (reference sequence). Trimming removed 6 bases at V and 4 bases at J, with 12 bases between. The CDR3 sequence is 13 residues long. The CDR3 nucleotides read TGCAGTGCCCAAAGTAGGCTTAATGAAAAACTGTTTTTT. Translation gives CSAQSRLNEKLFF.

CDR3 sequence (DNA): TGTGCCAGCAGCTTACAGGCGAACTCTGGAAACACCATATATTTT. Translating gives CASSLQANSGNTIYF. The chain combines TRBV7-9 with TRBJ1-3, with D unclear. Between the trimmed V and J ends, which lost 2 bases and 0 bases, there was a span of 8 bases. Germline assignment: CDR1 SEHNR and CDR2 FQNEAQ (reference sequence). This CDR3 contains 15 residues.

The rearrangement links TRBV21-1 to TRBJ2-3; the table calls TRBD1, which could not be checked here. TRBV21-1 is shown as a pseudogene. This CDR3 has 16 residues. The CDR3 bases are TGTGCCAGCAGCCACCGAGGACAGCCTCGCACAGATACGCAGTATTTT. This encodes CASSHRGQPRTDTQYF.

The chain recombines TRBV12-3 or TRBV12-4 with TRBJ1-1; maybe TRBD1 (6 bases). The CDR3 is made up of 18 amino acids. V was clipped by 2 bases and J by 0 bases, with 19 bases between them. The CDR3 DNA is TGTGCCAGCAGTTTAATATCCGGGGGCGCATTAGTGAACACTGAAGCTTTCTTT. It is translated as CASSLISGGALVNTEAFF.